This T cell receptor beta chain is drawn from a study of Ad26.COV2.S vaccination and SARS-CoV-2 variants. Study-level background: This donor came from the COV1001 trial of Ad26.COV2.S. Administration of Ad26.COV2.S was intramuscular, either once or twice 56 days apart. Study-wide results and caveats: Among vaccine recipients, spike-specific TCR breadth exceeded that of placebo recipients.

A few counts support this clone. Antigen specificity is unknown. Documented treatment: about 20 received Ad26.COV2.S at low or high dose, single or two shots; 5 received placebo; per-sample allocation not given. The investigators took samples on day 63 after the first vaccine or placebo injection. Germline CDR1 SGHTA, CDR2 FQGNSA. This CDR3 spans 14 amino acids. V gave up 7 bases and J gave up 2 bases; unmatched junction bases: 7. Using immunoSEQ multiplex PCR, the repertoire was profiled, and TCRdb retains in-frame clones only, with some absent. The data show about 260,000 clones, roughly 85% seen once.

The source is a person between 18 and 59 years old who received the Ad26.COV2.S COVID-19 vaccine or a placebo. V usage is TRBV7-2 and J usage is TRBJ1-2; 7 bases align to TRBD1. Sequencing was performed on peripheral blood, taken in a trial of Ad26.COV2.S vaccine versus placebo. The CDR3 region is CASTPGQPNYGYTF. The CDR3 DNA reads TGTGCCAGCACCCCGGGACAGCCCAACTATGGCTACACCTTC.